This TCR beta chain was sequenced in a study of blood T cell repertoires in COVID-19. Study-wide context: Spain, Italy and the United States supplied samples that represented acute and convalescent COVID-19.

Sequencing used immunoSEQ multiplex PCR; TCRdb keeps in-frame clones, though not all of them. The sample lists about 320,000 clones, around 83% occurring once. V gave up 5 bases and J gave up 3 bases; unmatched junction bases: 8. The CDR3 is made up of 16 amino acids. Germline V gives CDR1 SGHTA, CDR2 FQGNSA. The sample consisted of peripheral blood. The TCR was taken from a woman aged 45-59 years with acute or convalescent COVID-19. The V and J genes are TRBV7-2 and TRBJ2-1; 9 nucleotides line up with TRBD2. The CDR3 protein is CASSVLAGVVYNEQFF. CDR3 in DNA: TGTGCCAGCAGCGTACTAGCGGGCGTGGTCTACAATGAGCAGTTCTTC.